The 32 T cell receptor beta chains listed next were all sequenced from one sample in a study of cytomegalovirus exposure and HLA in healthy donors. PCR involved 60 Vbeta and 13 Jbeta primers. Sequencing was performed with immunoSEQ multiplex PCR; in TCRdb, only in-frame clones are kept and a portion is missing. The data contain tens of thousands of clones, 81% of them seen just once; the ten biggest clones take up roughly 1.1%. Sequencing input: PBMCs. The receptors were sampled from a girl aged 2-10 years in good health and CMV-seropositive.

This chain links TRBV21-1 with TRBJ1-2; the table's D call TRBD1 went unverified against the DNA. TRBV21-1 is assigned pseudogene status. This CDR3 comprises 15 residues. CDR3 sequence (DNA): TGTGCCAGCAGCGCCCTGGACAGGGAAAACTATGGCTACACCTTC. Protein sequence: CASSALDRENYGYTF.

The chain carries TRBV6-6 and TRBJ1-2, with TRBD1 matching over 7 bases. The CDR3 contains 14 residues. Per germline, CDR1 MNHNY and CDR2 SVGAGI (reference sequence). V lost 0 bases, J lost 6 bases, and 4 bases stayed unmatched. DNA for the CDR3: TGTGCCAGCAGTTACTCCGGGACAGTAGATGGCTACACCTTC. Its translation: CASSYSGTVDGYTF.

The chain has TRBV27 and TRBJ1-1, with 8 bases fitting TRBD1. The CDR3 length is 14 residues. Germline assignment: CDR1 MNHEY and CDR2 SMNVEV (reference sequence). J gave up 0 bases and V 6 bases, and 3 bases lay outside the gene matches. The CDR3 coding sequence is TGTGCCAGCAGGGGGGACAGGATGAACACTGAAGCTTTCTTT. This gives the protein CASRGDRMNTEAFF.

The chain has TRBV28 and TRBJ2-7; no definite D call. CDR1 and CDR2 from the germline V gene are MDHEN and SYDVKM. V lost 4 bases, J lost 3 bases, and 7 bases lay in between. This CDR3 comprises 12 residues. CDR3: CASSSPSYEQYF. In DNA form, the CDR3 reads TGTGCCAGCAGTTCCCCCAGCTACGAGCAGTACTTC. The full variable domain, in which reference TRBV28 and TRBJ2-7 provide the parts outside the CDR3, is DVKVTQSSRYLVKRTGEKVFLECVQDMDHENMFWYRQDPGLGLRLIYFSYDVKMKEKGDIPEGYSVSREKKERFSLILESASTNQTSMYLCASSSPSYEQYFGPGTRLTVT.

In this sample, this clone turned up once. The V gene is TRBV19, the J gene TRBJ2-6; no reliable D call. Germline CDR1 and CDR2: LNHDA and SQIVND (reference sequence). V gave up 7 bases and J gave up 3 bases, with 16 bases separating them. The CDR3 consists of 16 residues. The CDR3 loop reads CASTVGVESGANVLTF. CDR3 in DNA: TGTGCCAGTACTGTAGGCGTGGAGAGTGGGGCCAACGTCCTGACTTTC.

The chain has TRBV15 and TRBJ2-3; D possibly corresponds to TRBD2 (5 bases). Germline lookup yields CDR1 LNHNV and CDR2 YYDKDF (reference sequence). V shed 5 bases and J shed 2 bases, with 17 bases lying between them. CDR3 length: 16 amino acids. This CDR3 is CATSGPGFLPTDTQYF. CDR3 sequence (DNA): TGTGCCACCAGCGGGCCGGGATTTCTTCCCACAGATACGCAGTATTTT.

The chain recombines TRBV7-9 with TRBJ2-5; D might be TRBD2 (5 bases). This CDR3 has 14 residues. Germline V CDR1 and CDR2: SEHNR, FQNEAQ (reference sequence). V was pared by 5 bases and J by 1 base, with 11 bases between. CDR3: CASSKLVGQETQYF. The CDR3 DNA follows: TGTGCCAGCAGCAAACTAGTGGGCCAAGAGACCCAGTACTTC.

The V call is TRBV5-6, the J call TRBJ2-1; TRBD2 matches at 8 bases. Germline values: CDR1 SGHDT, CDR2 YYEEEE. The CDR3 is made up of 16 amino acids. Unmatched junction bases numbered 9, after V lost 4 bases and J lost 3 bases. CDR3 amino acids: CASSRATSASYNEQFF. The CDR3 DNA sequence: TGTGCCAGCAGCCGAGCGACTAGCGCCAGCTACAATGAGCAGTTCTTC.

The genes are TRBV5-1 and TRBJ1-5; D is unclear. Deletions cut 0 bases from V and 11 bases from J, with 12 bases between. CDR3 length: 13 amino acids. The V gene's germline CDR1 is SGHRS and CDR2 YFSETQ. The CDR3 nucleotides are TGCGCCAGCAGCTTGGTACCGGGAGGGACCCAGCATTTT. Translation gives CASSLVPGGTQHF.

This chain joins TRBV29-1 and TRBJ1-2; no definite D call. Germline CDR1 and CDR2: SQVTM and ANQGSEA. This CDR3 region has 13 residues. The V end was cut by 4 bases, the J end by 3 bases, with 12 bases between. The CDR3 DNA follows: TGCAGCGTTGTATCTCCGGAGGACTATGGCTACACCTTC. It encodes CSVVSPEDYGYTF. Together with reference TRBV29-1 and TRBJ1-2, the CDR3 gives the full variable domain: SAVISQKPSRDICQRGTSLTIQCQVDSQVTMMFWYRQQPGQSLTLIATANQGSEATYESGFVIDKFPISRPNLTFSTLTVSNMSPEDSSIYLCSVVSPEDYGYTFGSGTRLTVV.

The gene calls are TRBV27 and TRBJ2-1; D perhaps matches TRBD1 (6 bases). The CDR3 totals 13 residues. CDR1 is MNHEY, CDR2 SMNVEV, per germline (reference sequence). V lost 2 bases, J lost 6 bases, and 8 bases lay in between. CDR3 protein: CASSLQGTNEQFF. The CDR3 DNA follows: TGTGCCAGCAGTTTACAGGGGACCAATGAGCAGTTCTTC.

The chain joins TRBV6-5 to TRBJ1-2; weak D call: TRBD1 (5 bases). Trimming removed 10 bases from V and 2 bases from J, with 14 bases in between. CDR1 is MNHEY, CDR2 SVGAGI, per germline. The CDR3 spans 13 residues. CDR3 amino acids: CAITRGVNYGYTF. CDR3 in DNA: TGTGCCATCACACGGGGGGTGAACTATGGCTACACCTTC.

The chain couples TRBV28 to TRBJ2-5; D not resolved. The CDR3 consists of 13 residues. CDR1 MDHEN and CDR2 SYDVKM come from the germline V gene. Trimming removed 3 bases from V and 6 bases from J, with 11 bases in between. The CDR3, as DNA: TGTGCCAGCAGTTTGCGACAACCCCAGACCCAGTACTTC. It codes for CASSLRQPQTQYF.

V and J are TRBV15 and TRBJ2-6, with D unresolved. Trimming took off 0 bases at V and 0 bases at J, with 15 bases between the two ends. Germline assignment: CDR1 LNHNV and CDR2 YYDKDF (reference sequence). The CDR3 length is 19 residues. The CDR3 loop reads CATSRDQATSSSGANVLTF. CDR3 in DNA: TGTGCCACCAGCAGAGATCAGGCTACATCAAGCTCTGGGGCCAACGTCCTGACTTTC.

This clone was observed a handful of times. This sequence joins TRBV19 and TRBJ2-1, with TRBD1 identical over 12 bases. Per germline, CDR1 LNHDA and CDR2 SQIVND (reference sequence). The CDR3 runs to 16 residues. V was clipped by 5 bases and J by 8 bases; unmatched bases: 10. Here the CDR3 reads CASSRTGTGGSDEQFF. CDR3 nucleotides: TGTGCCAGTAGTCGAACCGGGACAGGGGGCAGCGATGAGCAGTTCTTC.

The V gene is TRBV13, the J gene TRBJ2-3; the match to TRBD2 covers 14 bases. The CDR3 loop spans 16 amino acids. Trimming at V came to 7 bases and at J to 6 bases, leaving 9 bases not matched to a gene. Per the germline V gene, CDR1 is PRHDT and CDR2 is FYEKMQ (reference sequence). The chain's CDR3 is CASTMGLAGVGDTQYF. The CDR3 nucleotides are TGTGCCAGCACTATGGGACTAGCGGGAGTTGGGGATACGCAGTATTTT. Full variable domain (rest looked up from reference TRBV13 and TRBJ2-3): AAGVIQSPRHLIKEKRETATLKCYPIPRHDTVYWYQQGPGQDPQFLISFYEKMQSDKGSIPDRFSAQQFSDYHSELNMSSLELGDSALYFCASTMGLAGVGDTQYFGPGTRLTVL.

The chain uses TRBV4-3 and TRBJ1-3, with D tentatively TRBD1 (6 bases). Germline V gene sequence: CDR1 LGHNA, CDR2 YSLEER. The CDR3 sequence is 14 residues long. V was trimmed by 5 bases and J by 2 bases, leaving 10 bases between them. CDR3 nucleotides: TGCGCCAGCAGCGCTACAGGGACTGGAAACACCATATATTTT. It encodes CASSATGTGNTIYF.

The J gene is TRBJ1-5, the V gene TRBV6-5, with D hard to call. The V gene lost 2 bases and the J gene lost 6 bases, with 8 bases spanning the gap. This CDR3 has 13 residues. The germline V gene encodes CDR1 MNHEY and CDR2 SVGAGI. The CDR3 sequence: CASSYRRGQPQHF. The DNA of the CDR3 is TGTGCCAGCAGTTACCGGCGGGGTCAGCCCCAGCATTTT.

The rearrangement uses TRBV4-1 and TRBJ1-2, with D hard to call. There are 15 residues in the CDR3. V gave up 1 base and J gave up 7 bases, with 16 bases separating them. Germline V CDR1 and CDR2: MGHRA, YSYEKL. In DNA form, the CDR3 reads TGCGCCAGCAGCCAAGTCGGGGATCCCGGGAGTGGCTACACCTTC. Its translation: CASSQVGDPGSGYTF.

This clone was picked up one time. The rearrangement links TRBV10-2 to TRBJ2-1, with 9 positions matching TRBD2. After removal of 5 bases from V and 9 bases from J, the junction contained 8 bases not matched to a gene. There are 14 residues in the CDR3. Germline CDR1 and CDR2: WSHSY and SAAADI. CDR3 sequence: CASSPTSGWGEQFF. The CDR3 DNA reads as TGCGCCAGCAGTCCCACTAGCGGGTGGGGTGAGCAGTTCTTC.

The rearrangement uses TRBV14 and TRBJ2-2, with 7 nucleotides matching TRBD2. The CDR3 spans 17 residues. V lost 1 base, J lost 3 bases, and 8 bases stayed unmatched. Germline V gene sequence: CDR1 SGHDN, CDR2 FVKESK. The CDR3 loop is CASSQVLSGTYTGELFF. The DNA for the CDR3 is TGTGCCAGCAGCCAAGTTCTGAGCGGGACGTACACCGGGGAGCTGTTTTTT. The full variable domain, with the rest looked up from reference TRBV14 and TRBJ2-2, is EAGVTQFPSHSVIEKGQTVTLRCDPISGHDNLYWYRRVMGKEIKFLLHFVKESKQDESGMPNNRFLAERTGGTYSTLKVQPAELEDSGVYFCASSQVLSGTYTGELFFGEGSRLTVL.

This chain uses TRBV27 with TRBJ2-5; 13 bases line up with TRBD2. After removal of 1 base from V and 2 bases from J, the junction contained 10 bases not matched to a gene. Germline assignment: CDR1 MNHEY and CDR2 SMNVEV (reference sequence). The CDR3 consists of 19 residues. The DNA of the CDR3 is TGTGCCAGCAGTTTATTTATCGGACTAGCGGGAGTACCGCAAGAGACCCAGTACTTC. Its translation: CASSLFIGLAGVPQETQYF.

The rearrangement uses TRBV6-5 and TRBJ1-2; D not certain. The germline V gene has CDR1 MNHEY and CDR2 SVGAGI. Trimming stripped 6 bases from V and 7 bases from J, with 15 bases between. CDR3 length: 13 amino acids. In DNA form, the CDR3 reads TGTGCCAGCAGGGGGAGGGAATCGGGTGGCTACACCTTC. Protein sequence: CASRGRESGGYTF.

CDR3 region: CASSQDLFASGQPQHF. The CDR3 DNA reads TGCGCCAGCAGCCAAGATTTATTCGCGTCCGGTCAGCCCCAGCATTTT. This rearrangement joins TRBV4-3 to TRBJ1-5, with unresolved D. Germline V gene lookup returns CDR1 LGHNA and CDR2 YSLEER. V shed 0 bases and J shed 6 bases, with 15 bases lying between them. The CDR3 is 16 amino acids.

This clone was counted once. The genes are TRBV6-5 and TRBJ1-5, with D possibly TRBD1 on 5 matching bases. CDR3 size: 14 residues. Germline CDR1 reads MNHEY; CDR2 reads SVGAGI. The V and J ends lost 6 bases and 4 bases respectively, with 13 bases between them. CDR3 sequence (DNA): TGTGCCAGCAGGGGGATCCAGGGAAATCAGCCCCAGCATTTT. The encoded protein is CASRGIQGNQPQHF.

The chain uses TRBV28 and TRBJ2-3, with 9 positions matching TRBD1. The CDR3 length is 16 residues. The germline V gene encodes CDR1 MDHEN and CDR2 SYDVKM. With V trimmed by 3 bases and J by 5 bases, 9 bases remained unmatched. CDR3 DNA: TGTGCCAGCAGTTTCCGCCGGGACAGGGTAGGAGATACGCAGTATTTT. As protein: CASSFRRDRVGDTQYF. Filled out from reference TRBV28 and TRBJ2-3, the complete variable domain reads DVKVTQSSRYLVKRTGEKVFLECVQDMDHENMFWYRQDPGLGLRLIYFSYDVKMKEKGDIPEGYSVSREKKERFSLILESASTNQTSMYLCASSFRRDRVGDTQYFGPGTRLTVL.

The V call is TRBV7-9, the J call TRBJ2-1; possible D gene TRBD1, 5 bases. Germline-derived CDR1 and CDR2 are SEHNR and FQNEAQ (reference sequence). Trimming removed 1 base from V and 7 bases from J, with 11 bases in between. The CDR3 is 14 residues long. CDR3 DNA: TGTGCCAGCAGCTTAGTCTTAGACAGTAATGAGCAGTTCTTC. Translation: CASSLVLDSNEQFF.

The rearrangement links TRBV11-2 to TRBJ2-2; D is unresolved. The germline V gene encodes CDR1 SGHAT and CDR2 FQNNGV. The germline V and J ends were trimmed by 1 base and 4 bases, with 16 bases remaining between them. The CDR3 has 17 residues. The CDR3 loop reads CASSLVAGSAVTGELFF. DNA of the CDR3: TGTGCCAGCAGCTTAGTAGCCGGGTCGGCTGTCACCGGGGAGCTGTTTTTT.

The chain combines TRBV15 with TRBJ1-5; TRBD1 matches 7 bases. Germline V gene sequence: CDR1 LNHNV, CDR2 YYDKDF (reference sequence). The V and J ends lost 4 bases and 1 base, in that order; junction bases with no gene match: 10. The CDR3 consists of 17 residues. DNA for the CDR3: TGTGCCACCAGCACCCCAATAGACAGGGTCAGCAATCAGCCCCAGCATTTT. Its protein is CATSTPIDRVSNQPQHF.

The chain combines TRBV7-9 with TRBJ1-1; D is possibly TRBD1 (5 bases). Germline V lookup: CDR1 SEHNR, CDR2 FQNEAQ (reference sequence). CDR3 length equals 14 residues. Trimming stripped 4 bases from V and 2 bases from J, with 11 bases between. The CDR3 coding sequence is TGTGCCAGCAGCTCCGGTCAGGGTAACACTGAAGCTTTCTTT. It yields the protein CASSSGQGNTEAFF.

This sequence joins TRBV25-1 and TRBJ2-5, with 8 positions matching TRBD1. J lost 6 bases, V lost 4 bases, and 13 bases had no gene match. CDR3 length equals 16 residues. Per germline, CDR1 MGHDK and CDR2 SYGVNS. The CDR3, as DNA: TGTGCCAGCAGTGGAATCAGTTCGGACAGGGAAAAGACCCAGTACTTC. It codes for CASSGISSDREKTQYF.

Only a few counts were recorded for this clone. The CDR3 region is CASSPLAGGLYEQYF. CDR3 in DNA: TGTGCCAGCAGCCCACTAGCGGGAGGGCTTTACGAGCAGTACTTC. This sequence joins TRBV11-2 and TRBJ2-7; 13 bases are shared with TRBD2. Germline CDR1 reads SGHAT; CDR2 reads FQNNGV. V lost 5 bases and J lost 4; bases outside the gene matches: 5. There are 15 residues in the CDR3. Supplemented by reference TRBV11-2 and TRBJ2-7, the full variable domain reads EAGVAQSPRYKIIEKRQSVAFWCNPISGHATLYWYQQILGQGPKLLIQFQNNGVVDDSQLPKDRFSAERLKGVDSTLKIQPAKLEDSAVYLCASSPLAGGLYEQYFGPGTRLTVT.